A selection of T cell receptor beta chains follows, all from one sample in a study of shared clonotypes between healthy human individuals. This table comes from immunoSEQ multiplex PCR, and its TCRdb copy is limited to in-frame clones, with some not included. The sample includes 2,500,000 or so clones, approximately 94% of them seen just once. The sequenced sample consisted of naive CD4+ T cells sorted from blood. Every receptor here comes from a man aged 18 to 29 in good health. The conserved cysteine and the conserved F or W are not part of the CDR3 here. Fields, in order: clone size, V gene, CDR3 protein. Part of the rows lack a size; the others show once, few, many or a class for expanded clones.

clone_size: .
v_call: TRBV15
cdr3_aa: ATSSLAGPSGNTIY

clone_size: .
v_call: TRBV5-4
cdr3_aa: ASIPDRANTGELF

clone_size: .
v_call: TRBV5-4
cdr3_aa: ASSLQGGNEQF

clone_size: .
v_call: TRBV2
cdr3_aa: ASSEVGGIVKDTQY

clone_size: .
v_call: TRBV6-1
cdr3_aa: ASSEQNSPLH

clone_size: .
v_call: TRBV6-6
cdr3_aa: ASGANLDGYT

clone_size: .
v_call: TRBV6-5
cdr3_aa: ASSNSGGTDTQY

clone_size: .
v_call: TRBV7-2
cdr3_aa: ASSLRRDRGRGGYT

clone_size: once
v_call: TRBV7-2
cdr3_aa: ASSLDGGGLEKLF

clone_size: .
v_call: TRBV11-1
cdr3_aa: ASSLQGKSGANVLT

clone_size: .
v_call: TRBV27
cdr3_aa: ASSFSSGRVRRQY

clone_size: .
v_call: TRBV2
cdr3_aa: ASREGLAGGGDIQY

clone_size: few
v_call: TRBV28
cdr3_aa: ASSLKGFTEAF

clone_size: .
v_call: TRBV18
cdr3_aa: ASSPQGDSNQPQH

clone_size: .
v_call: TRBV28
cdr3_aa: ASSSQRGEETQY

clone_size: .
v_call: TRBV28
cdr3_aa: ASSSRGGFAGNTIY

clone_size: once
v_call: TRBV9
cdr3_aa: ASSASGSQIEQY

clone_size: .
v_call: TRBV6-1
cdr3_aa: ASSLGTTPGYT

clone_size: .
v_call: TRBV10-2
cdr3_aa: ASNRDRGYEQY

clone_size: .
v_call: TRBV2
cdr3_aa: ASSGQGAKNNSPLH

clone_size: .
v_call: TRBV10-1
cdr3_aa: ASSPDRGKTDTQY

clone_size: .
v_call: TRBV9
cdr3_aa: ASSVLGTDTQY

clone_size: .
v_call: TRBV20-1
cdr3_aa: SAQDTDTQY

clone_size: .
v_call: TRBV5-1
cdr3_aa: ASSLRLAGWEANTGELF

clone_size: .
v_call: TRBV2
cdr3_aa: ASSVLAGGYEQY